The text below deals with one T cell receptor (beta chain). Its antigen is as yet unknown. Each donor was healthy, and each was a bone marrow donor. The PCR used 60 Vbeta and 13 Jbeta primers. Measured with immunoSEQ multiplex PCR; TCRdb has only the in-frame clones, and not every one. The sample lists about 99,000 clones; around 80% were seen once. The germline V gene has CDR1 ENHRY and CDR2 SYGVKD. V shed 0 bases and J 1 base; nucleotides not matched to a gene: 7. CDR3 length: 18 residues. These data originate in a study of cytomegalovirus exposure and HLA in healthy donors. General observations from the study: Apart from CMV serostatus, no immune exposure information was available. Across HLA loci, a later analysis found differing TCR association rates, with DRB1 most and HLA-C fewest.

This rearrangement joins TRBV10-3 to TRBJ2-3; 10 bases line up with TRBD2. The origin of this receptor is a woman younger than 30 in good health and CMV-seropositive. Sequencing was done on a sample of PBMCs. The chain's CDR3 is CAISESPSGSLGTDTQYF. The DNA of the CDR3 is TGTGCCATCAGTGAGTCCCCTAGCGGGAGCTTGGGCACAGATACGCAGTATTTT.